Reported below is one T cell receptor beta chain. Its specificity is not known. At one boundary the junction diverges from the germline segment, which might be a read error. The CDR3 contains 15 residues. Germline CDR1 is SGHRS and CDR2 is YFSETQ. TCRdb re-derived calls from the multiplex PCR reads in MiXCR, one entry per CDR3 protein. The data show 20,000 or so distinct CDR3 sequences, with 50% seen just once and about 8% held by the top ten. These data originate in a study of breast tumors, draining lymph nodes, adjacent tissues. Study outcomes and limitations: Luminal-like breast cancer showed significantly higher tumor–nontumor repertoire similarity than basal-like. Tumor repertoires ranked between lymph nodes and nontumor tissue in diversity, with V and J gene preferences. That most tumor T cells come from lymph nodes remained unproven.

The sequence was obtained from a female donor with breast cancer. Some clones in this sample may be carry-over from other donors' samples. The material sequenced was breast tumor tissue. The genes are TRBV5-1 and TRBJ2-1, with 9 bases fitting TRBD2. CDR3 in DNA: TGCGCCAGCAATACCGGGACTAGCCCCTACAGTGAGCAGTTCTTC. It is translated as CASNTGTSPYSEQFF.